The 13 T cell receptor beta chains below all came from one sample that was sequenced in a study of T cells in tuberculosis. Sequencing was performed with immunoSEQ multiplex PCR; in TCRdb, only in-frame clones are kept and a portion is missing. The sample yields about 28,000 clones, almost 90% seen once. The specimen sequenced was PBMCs. These receptors originate from a donor aged 10-29 years with latent tuberculosis or without tuberculosis infection.

This clone occurred once. The CDR3 spells CATSRDPLAGIFHTF. For the CDR3, the DNA is TGTGCCACCAGCAGAGACCCCCTGGCAGGGATATTCCACACCTTC. The rearrangement joins TRBV15 to TRBJ1-2; a possible D gene is TRBD1 (5 bases). The CDR3 contains 15 residues. The V gene lost 0 bases and the J gene lost 12 bases, with 20 bases spanning the gap. Germline lookup yields CDR1 LNHNV and CDR2 YYDKDF (reference sequence).

V usage is TRBV19 and J usage is TRBJ2-1, with 8 bases identical to TRBD1. The germline V gene has CDR1 LNHDA and CDR2 SQIVND (reference sequence). The CDR3 has 15 amino acids. With V trimmed by 6 bases and J by 7 bases, 11 bases remained unmatched. The chain's CDR3 is CASRYSGTGANEQFF. CDR3 nucleotides: TGTGCCAGTAGATACTCCGGGACAGGCGCTAATGAGCAGTTCTTC.

This chain links TRBV5-1 with TRBJ2-1; 9 bases match TRBD2. The CDR3 totals 15 residues. The V and J ends lost 6 bases and 8 bases, in that order; junction bases with no gene match: 12. CDR1 is SGHRS and CDR2 is YFSETQ in the germline V gene. In nucleotides, the CDR3 is TGCGCCAGCACCGTCCCGCGGGGGGGCAGGGATGAGCAGTTCTTC. It specifies CASTVPRGGRDEQFF.

The chain employs TRBV5-6 and TRBJ1-1; D uncertain. V was shortened by 2 bases and J by 1 base, with 6 bases between the two germline ends. The CDR3 totals 13 residues. Germline CDR1 and CDR2: SGHDT and YYEEEE. In nucleotides, the CDR3 is TGTGCCAGCAGCTTACTAGGGAACACTGAAGCTTTCTTT. Protein: CASSLLGNTEAFF. Based on the CDR3 plus reference TRBV5-6 and TRBJ1-1, the full variable domain is DAGVTQSPTHLIKTRGQQVTLRCSPKSGHDTVSWYQQALGQGPQFIFQYYEEEERQRGNFPDRFSGHQFPNYSSELNVNALLLGDSALYLCASSLLGNTEAFFGQGTRLTVV.

The chain carries TRBV25-1 and TRBJ2-1, with 7 bases matching TRBD2. This CDR3 has 16 amino acids. In germline, CDR1 is MGHDK, CDR2 SYGVNS. After removal of 3 bases from V and 2 bases from J, the junction contained 7 bases not matched to a gene. CDR3 in amino acids: CASSEIAGFAYNEQFF. CDR3 DNA sequence: TGTGCCAGCAGTGAGATAGCGGGTTTCGCCTACAATGAGCAGTTCTTC.

The chain uses TRBV29-1 and TRBJ1-2, with D uncertain. The CDR3 is 13 amino acids. Germline V gene sequence: CDR1 SQVTM, CDR2 ANQGSEA. Trimming removed 0 bases at V and 8 bases at J, with 13 bases between. CDR3 in DNA: TGCAGCGTTGAAGATTTGGCAGGCAAGGGCTACACCTTC. Amino acids: CSVEDLAGKGYTF.

The rearrangement joins TRBV10-2 to TRBJ1-1, with 8 bases lining up with TRBD1. The CDR3 extends over 16 amino acids. CDR1 is WSHSY and CDR2 is SAAADI in the germline V gene. The V gene end was trimmed by 7 bases and the J gene end by 4 bases; junction bases not matched to a gene: 14. The chain's CDR3 is CASMTFRGRRGTEAFF. The CDR3 DNA reads TGCGCCAGCATGACTTTCAGGGGGCGCCGGGGCACTGAAGCTTTCTTT.

The genes are TRBV18 and TRBJ2-7; 7 nucleotides match TRBD1. Germline loops: CDR1 KGHSH, CDR2 LQKENI. Trimming took 6 bases from V and 7 from J; bases not matched to a gene: 6. The CDR3 spans 12 residues. The CDR3 DNA is TGTGCCAGCTCCCCGACAGGGCTTGAGCAGTACTTC. Amino acids: CASSPTGLEQYF. Combining the CDR3 with reference TRBV18 and TRBJ2-7 gives the whole variable domain NAGVMQNPRHLVRRRGQEARLRCSPMKGHSHVYWYRQLPEEGLKFMVYLQKENIIDESGMPKERFSAEFPKEGPSILRIQQVVRGDSAAYFCASSPTGLEQYFGPGTRLTVT.

The chain uses TRBV27 and TRBJ2-2; 9 bases align to TRBD1. Losses at the gene ends were 6 bases for V and 0 bases for J; bases not matched to a gene: 5. Germline V gene data show CDR1 as MNHEY and CDR2 as SMNVEV (reference sequence). The length of the CDR3 is 16 residues. This CDR3 reads CASSPTGGSNTGELFF. CDR3 nucleotides: TGTGCCAGCAGCCCAACAGGGGGCTCGAACACCGGGGAGCTGTTTTTT.

The J gene is TRBJ2-5, the V gene TRBV6-6; D is undetermined. Germline values: CDR1 MNHNY, CDR2 SVGAGI (reference sequence). V lost 7 bases to trimming and J lost 3 bases, with 15 bases between them. The length of the CDR3 is 14 residues. CDR3 loop: CASTLVGQKETQYF. CDR3 DNA: TGTGCCAGCACTTTAGTGGGCCAGAAAGAGACCCAGTACTTC.

The chain links TRBV25-1 to TRBJ1-5; D is possibly TRBD1 (6 bases). Germline V gene lookup returns CDR1 MGHDK and CDR2 SYGVNS. The CDR3 has 14 amino acids. Trimming pared 2 bases from V and 1 base from J, leaving 6 bases between. For the CDR3, the DNA is TGTGCCAGCAGTGAACAGGGGAGCAATCAGCCCCAGCATTTT. This translates into CASSEQGSNQPQHF.

V and J are TRBV5-1 and TRBJ2-3, with no clear D. CDR3 size: 15 residues. The germline V gene encodes CDR1 SGHRS and CDR2 YFSETQ. V was cut by 0 bases and J by 0 bases, with 8 bases left in between. CDR3 region: CASSLVFVSTDTQYF. The DNA of the CDR3 is TGCGCCAGCAGCTTGGTATTCGTTAGCACAGATACGCAGTATTTT.

This clone is medium-sized by share. The genes are TRBV5-5 and TRBJ2-7; weak D call: TRBD1 (6 bases). Germline CDR1 SGHKS, CDR2 YYEKEE (reference sequence). The V end was cut by 3 bases, the J end by 5 bases, with 12 bases between. CDR3 length: 13 amino acids. The CDR3 spells CASSYRTGNEQYF. DNA of the CDR3: TGTGCCAGCAGCTATAGAACAGGGAACGAGCAGTACTTC.